This TCR beta chain came from a study of T cell repertoires in cytomegalovirus infection. A few counts support this clonotype. Its cognate antigen is unknown. MiXCR was run by TCRdb on the reads, yielding one entry per CDR3 protein. The table records approximately 910,000 distinct CDR3 sequences, less than 35% of them present only once. Germline V gene data show CDR1 as ENHRY and CDR2 as SYGVKD. V dropped 10 bases and J dropped 1; count of bases not matched to a gene: 6. The CDR3 spans 13 residues. The source is a human donor in good health (CMV status not recorded). Some clones in this sample may be carry-over from other donors' samples. The sample was cultured CD8+ T cells from PBMCs, taken from culture after CMV antigen stimulation. The V gene is TRBV10-3, the J gene TRBJ1-1, with 7 bases identical to TRBD1. CDR3 nucleotide sequence: TGTGCCACGATGACAGGGCAGAACACTGAAGCTTTCTTT. Translating gives CATMTGQNTEAFF.